This T cell receptor (beta chain) was sequenced during a study of neurological immune-mediated disorders. TCRdb redid the calling of the 5' RACE reads with MiXCR, one entry per CDR3 protein. In the table there are 60,000 or so distinct CDR3 sequences, more than 9.5% of which are singletons. The V and J ends lost 1 base and 6 bases respectively, with 11 bases between them. The CDR3 loop spans 13 amino acids. The germline gives CDR1 SGDLS, CDR2 YYNGEE. This clonotype was found many times. Volunteers at a blood bank in Maryland, USA, were the healthy controls. The rearrangement joins TRBV9 to TRBJ2-7; D may be TRBD2 (5 bases). This clonotype was obtained from a man in his 60s in good health. Source material: PBMCs. The CDR3 reads CASSVSGNGEQYF. The CDR3 coding sequence is TGTGCCAGCAGCGTATCCGGGAATGGCGAGCAGTACTTC. The full variable domain, its missing parts supplied by reference TRBV9 and TRBJ2-7, is DSGVTQTPKHLITATGQRVTLRCSPRSGDLSVYWYQQSLDQGLQFLIQYYNGEERAKGNILERFSAQQFPDLHSELNLSSLELGDSALYFCASSVSGNGEQYFGPGTRLTVT.